The clone carrying this T cell receptor beta chain was observed a handful of times. Being one base from a much bigger clone, this may be a read error. A J-beta primer mix and a sample-barcoded 5' primer were used in a second PCR of roughly 6 to 11 cycles. Every cDNA molecule bore a tag from a template-switch adaptor containing 12 random nucleotides. In TCRdb, the 5' RACE reads were re-called with MiXCR into one record per CDR3 protein. The sample has more than 800,000 distinct CDR3 sequences, 25% to 30% seen once. These data belong to a study of blood T cells in healthy people across ages. As for the study in general: Template switching captured about one barcoded beta molecule per two T cells.

V shed 0 bases, J shed 6 bases, and the junction held 3 bases outside the gene matches. There are 14 residues in the CDR3. Germline assignment: CDR1 DFQATT and CDR2 SNEGSKA (reference sequence). The specimen sequenced was blood. The sequence derives from an elderly woman in good health. V gene TRBV20-1 combines with J gene TRBJ1-2; TRBD1 aligns across 11 bases. CDR3 residues: CSARDGDRGDGYTF. CDR3 bases: TGCAGTGCTAGAGATGGGGACAGGGGGGATGGCTACACCTTC.